Below, 2 T cell receptor beta chains from the same sample are listed, as sequenced in a study of blood T cell repertoires in COVID-19. Profiled with immunoSEQ multiplex PCR; TCRdb holds only in-frame clones, not every one. The sample includes around 72,000 clones, 82% of them seen just once. The sample taken for sequencing was peripheral blood. These receptors were collected from a human donor in a cohort sampled during active COVID-19.

The chain recombines TRBV5-1 with TRBJ2-7, with D possibly TRBD1 on 6 matching bases. V was cut by 4 bases and J by 3 bases, with 14 bases left in between. Germline values: CDR1 SGHRS, CDR2 YFSETQ. CDR3 size: 14 residues. CDR3: CASSPQGPRYEQYF. The CDR3 DNA reads TGCGCCAGCAGCCCTCAGGGGCCCCGCTACGAGCAGTACTTC.

The chain has TRBV7-3 and TRBJ2-1; D gene ambiguous. CDR1 and CDR2 (germline): SGHTA, FQGTGA. The CDR3 covers 15 residues. The V gene lost 3 bases and the J gene lost 2 bases, with 11 bases spanning the gap. CDR3 sequence (DNA): TGTGCCAGCAGCTTTCGTCAGGCGACCTACAATGAGCAGTTCTTC. This codes for CASSFRQATYNEQFF.